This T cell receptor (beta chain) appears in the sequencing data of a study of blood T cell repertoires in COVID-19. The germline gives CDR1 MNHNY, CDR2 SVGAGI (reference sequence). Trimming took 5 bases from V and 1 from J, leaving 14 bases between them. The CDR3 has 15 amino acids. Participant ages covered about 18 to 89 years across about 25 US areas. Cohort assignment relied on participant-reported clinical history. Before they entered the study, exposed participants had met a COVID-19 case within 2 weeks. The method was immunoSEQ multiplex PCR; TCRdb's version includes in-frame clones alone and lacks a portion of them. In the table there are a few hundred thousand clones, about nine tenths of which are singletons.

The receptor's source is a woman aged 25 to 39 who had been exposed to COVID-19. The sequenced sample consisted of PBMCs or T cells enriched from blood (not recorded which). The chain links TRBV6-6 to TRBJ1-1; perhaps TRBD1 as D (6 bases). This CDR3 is CASSQQGVANTEAFF. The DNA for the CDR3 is TGTGCCAGCAGTCAACAGGGCGTTGCGAACACTGAAGCTTTCTTT.